What follows are 5 T cell receptor beta chains derived from one specimen sequenced in a study of T cell repertoires in cytomegalovirus infection. In TCRdb, the reads were re-called with MiXCR into one record per CDR3 protein. The data show approximately 390,000 distinct CDR3 sequences, about 34% seen once. No cognate antigen is known for these TCRs. The sample consisted of cultured PBMCs, taken from culture after CMV antigen stimulation. Receptors were obtained from a human donor in good health (CMV status not recorded). Some clones in this sample may be carry-over from other donors' samples.

The rearrangement links TRBV4-1 to TRBJ2-5; D possibly matches TRBD1 or TRBD2 (5 bases each). Per the germline V gene, CDR1 is MGHRA and CDR2 is YSYEKL. The CDR3 is made up of 15 amino acids. Between the trimmed V and J ends, which lost 3 bases and 0 bases, there was a span of 11 bases. CDR3 sequence reads: CASSHRRGNQETQYF. The CDR3 DNA follows: TGCGCCAGCAGCCACCGACGGGGCAACCAAGAGACCCAGTACTTC.

The chain recombines TRBV7-2 with TRBJ2-5; perhaps TRBD1 as D (5 bases). Looked up from germline, CDR1 is SGHTA and CDR2 is FQGNSA. The V gene lost 4 bases and the J gene lost 7 bases, with 10 bases spanning the gap. This CDR3 has 12 residues. CDR3 protein: CASSSEGVTQYF. The CDR3 DNA reads TGTGCCAGCAGCTCGGAAGGGGTGACCCAGTACTTC.

The genes are TRBV24-1 and TRBJ2-3; D is undetermined. The CDR3 covers 15 residues. The germline V gene has CDR1 KGHDR and CDR2 SFDVKD. Trimming removed 4 bases from V and 6 bases from J, with 16 bases in between. CDR3 coding DNA: TGTGCCACCAGTGACCCTGGGTCGTCGCCCGATACGCAGTATTTT. It translates to CATSDPGSSPDTQYF.

This chain joins TRBV11-2 and TRBJ1-5; no definite D call. This CDR3 has 14 residues. V was trimmed by 5 bases and J by 0 bases, leaving 8 bases between them. CDR1 is SGHAT and CDR2 is FQNNGV in the germline V gene. The DNA for the CDR3 is TGTGCCAGCAGCCAAGACTATAGCAATCAGCCCCAGCATTTT. This translates into CASSQDYSNQPQHF.

This sequence joins TRBV20-1 and TRBJ1-2; D is possibly TRBD1 (6 bases). Trimming took 7 bases from V and 4 from J, leaving 16 bases between them. This CDR3 has 13 amino acids. Germline V gene lookup returns CDR1 DFQATT and CDR2 SNEGSKA (reference sequence). CDR3 sequence reads: CSGTDSLSYGYTF. DNA for the CDR3: TGCAGTGGTACGGACAGTCTCTCCTATGGCTACACCTTC.